This T cell receptor beta chain was captured in a study of T cells in Graves' hyperthyroidism and ophthalmopathy. General observations from the study: Blood also held most thyroid clonotypes expanded beyond 0.001.

Amplification of TCR beta CDR3 regions was performed using RNA transcripts as template. The TCR CDR3 first-round RT-PCR relied on the HTBI primer set. TCRdb called the multiplex PCR reads again in MiXCR, with one record for every CDR3 protein. In the table there are a few hundred thousand distinct CDR3 sequences, 18% of which are singletons. This clonotype has ten or more counts. As yet, its antigen is unknown. The study included ophthalmopathy patients with Clinical Activity Score at least 3, NOSPECS grade at least 4 and duration under 3 months. Not enrolled were patients with uncontrolled infection, other autoimmune disease, pregnancy or lactation. The CDR3 runs to 15 residues. Germline CDR1 reads MNHEY; CDR2 reads SVGEGT. J was trimmed by 2 bases and V by 8 bases; bases with no gene match: 10.

Sequencing input: blood. V gene TRBV6-2 or TRBV6-3 combines with J gene TRBJ2-7; 9 nucleotides line up with TRBD1. The receptor's source is a woman in her thirties or forties with Graves' ophthalmopathy. CDR3 bases: TGTGCCAGCCGAAAGACCGGGACAGGGACCTACGAGCAGTACTTC. It encodes CASRKTGTGTYEQYF.